This is a list of T cell receptor beta chains from one sample in a study of blood T cell repertoires in COVID-19. Generated by immunoSEQ multiplex PCR, the TCRdb table keeps only in-frame clones and is missing some. This sample has 200,000 to 300,000 clones, with roughly 90% found just once. What was sequenced was PBMCs or T cells enriched from blood (not recorded which). The receptors stem from a woman in her thirties who had recovered from COVID-19. The CDR3 runs from the conserved cysteine through the conserved F or W. Each record gives: CDR3 length, D gene, clone size, J gene, V gene, CDR3 DNA, CDR3 protein. The D gene is left open where the match is weak. A row's size may be missing; if present it is once, few, many or a size class.

CDR3 length: 17; D gene: NA; clone size: NA; J gene: TRBJ1-2; V gene: TRBV5-4; CDR3 DNA: TGTGCCAGCAGCCGCCGAGTGGGGGGTAACTCTTTCTATGGCTACACCTTC; CDR3 protein: CASSRRVGGNSFYGYTF
CDR3 length: 14; D gene: NA; clone size: NA; J gene: TRBJ1-2; V gene: TRBV6-2/TRBV6-3; CDR3 DNA: TGTGCCAGCAGTTACGGAGGGGCTGTAAGCGGCTACACCTTC; CDR3 protein: CASSYGGAVSGYTF
CDR3 length: 18; D gene: TRBD1; clone size: NA; J gene: TRBJ2-7; V gene: TRBV5-4; CDR3 DNA: TGTGCCAGCAGCTTGCCACGGACAGGCGAACACCTCTCCTACGAGCAGTACTTC; CDR3 protein: CASSLPRTGEHLSYEQYF
CDR3 length: 13; D gene: NA; clone size: NA; J gene: TRBJ1-6; V gene: TRBV27; CDR3 DNA: TGTGCCAGCAGTAGACAGTCGTATTCACCCCTCCACTTT; CDR3 protein: CASSRQSYSPLHF
CDR3 length: 11; D gene: NA; clone size: NA; J gene: TRBJ1-2; V gene: TRBV9; CDR3 DNA: TGTGCCAGCAAGGGACTTTCTGGCTACACCTTC; CDR3 protein: CASKGLSGYTF
CDR3 length: 13; D gene: NA; clone size: once; J gene: TRBJ2-3; V gene: TRBV28; CDR3 DNA: TGTGCCAGCAGTTTATATCCTGAGGATACGCAGTATTTT; CDR3 protein: CASSLYPEDTQYF
CDR3 length: 14; D gene: NA; clone size: NA; J gene: TRBJ2-5; V gene: TRBV14; CDR3 DNA: TGTGCCAGCAGCCAAGTAAGGGGCAAAGAGACCCAGTACTTC; CDR3 protein: CASSQVRGKETQYF
CDR3 length: 15; D gene: TRBD1; clone size: NA; J gene: TRBJ2-2; V gene: TRBV28; CDR3 DNA: TGTGCCAGCAGTCACGACAGGGAAGACACCGGGGAGCTGTTTTTT; CDR3 protein: CASSHDREDTGELFF
CDR3 length: 14; D gene: TRBD1; clone size: NA; J gene: TRBJ2-3; V gene: TRBV11-2; CDR3 DNA: TGTGCCAGCAGCCAGGACAGGGGGTCAGATACGCAGTATTTT; CDR3 protein: CASSQDRGSDTQYF
CDR3 length: 15; D gene: NA; clone size: NA; J gene: TRBJ2-1; V gene: TRBV14; CDR3 DNA: TGTGCCAGCAGCCAAGTGCGGTTAGGAAAAAATGAGCAGTTCTTC; CDR3 protein: CASSQVRLGKNEQFF
CDR3 length: 13; D gene: NA; clone size: NA; J gene: TRBJ2-5; V gene: TRBV7-3; CDR3 DNA: TGTGCCAGCAGCCCGGGGTCCCAAGAGACCCAGTACTTC; CDR3 protein: CASSPGSQETQYF
CDR3 length: 14; D gene: TRBD1; clone size: NA; J gene: TRBJ2-7; V gene: TRBV4-2; CDR3 DNA: TGTGCCAGCAGCGCGGGACAGGGCACCTACGAGCAGTACTTC; CDR3 protein: CASSAGQGTYEQYF
CDR3 length: 18; D gene: TRBD1; clone size: NA; J gene: TRBJ1-1; V gene: TRBV5-1; CDR3 DNA: TGCGCCAGCAGGATAGGGGACAGGGGAGTTGAGAGGAACACTGAAGCTTTCTTT; CDR3 protein: CASRIGDRGVERNTEAFF
CDR3 length: 13; D gene: NA; clone size: NA; J gene: TRBJ1-5; V gene: TRBV6-5; CDR3 DNA: TGTGCCAGCAGCCACAGGGAGCATCAGCCCCAGCATTTT; CDR3 protein: CASSHREHQPQHF
CDR3 length: 14; D gene: NA; clone size: NA; J gene: TRBJ1-1; V gene: TRBV2; CDR3 DNA: TGTGCCAGCAGCCTAGCGTCAGGGCTCACTGAAGCTTTCTTT; CDR3 protein: CASSLASGLTEAFF
CDR3 length: 18; D gene: NA; clone size: NA; J gene: TRBJ2-5; V gene: TRBV16; CDR3 DNA: TGTGCCAGCAGCCATGGAGGGGCCAGGCCACAATTCCAAGAGACCCAGTACTTC; CDR3 protein: CASSHGGARPQFQETQYF
CDR3 length: 11; D gene: NA; clone size: NA; J gene: TRBJ1-2; V gene: TRBV5-5; CDR3 DNA: TGTGCCAGTTCTCCTAACTATGGCTACACCTTC; CDR3 protein: CASSPNYGYTF
CDR3 length: 14; D gene: TRBD1; clone size: once; J gene: TRBJ1-6; V gene: TRBV30; CDR3 DNA: TGTGCCTGTATAGGGACAGTTCAACTCTCACCCCTCCACTTT; CDR3 protein: CACIGTVQLSPLHF
CDR3 length: 14; D gene: NA; clone size: NA; J gene: TRBJ2-1; V gene: TRBV5-5; CDR3 DNA: TGTGCCAGCAAATCAGGGGACGCCTACAATGAGCAGTTCTTC; CDR3 protein: CASKSGDAYNEQFF
CDR3 length: 13; D gene: NA; clone size: NA; J gene: TRBJ1-5; V gene: TRBV29-1; CDR3 DNA: TGCAGCGTAAAGGGGGGGGGCAATCAGCCCCAGCATTTT; CDR3 protein: CSVKGGGNQPQHF
CDR3 length: 15; D gene: NA; clone size: NA; J gene: TRBJ1-2; V gene: TRBV9; CDR3 DNA: TGTGCCAGCAGCTCCCGGGGGGGTTCAGACTATGGCTACACCTTC; CDR3 protein: CASSSRGGSDYGYTF
CDR3 length: 17; D gene: NA; clone size: NA; J gene: TRBJ1-5; V gene: TRBV2; CDR3 DNA: TGTGCCAGCAGTAAAAGTCGGCCTGCAGGGGATCGTCTACCCCAGCATTTT; CDR3 protein: CASSKSRPAGDRLPQHF
CDR3 length: 15; D gene: NA; clone size: NA; J gene: TRBJ1-2; V gene: TRBV5-1; CDR3 DNA: TGCGCCAGCAGCTTGGCCGTGGGGCGCGACTATGGCTACACCTTC; CDR3 protein: CASSLAVGRDYGYTF
CDR3 length: 14; D gene: NA; clone size: NA; J gene: TRBJ2-7; V gene: TRBV28; CDR3 DNA: TGTGCCAGCAGTTTTCTGGCAGGGGCCTACGAGCAGTACTTC; CDR3 protein: CASSFLAGAYEQYF
CDR3 length: 15; D gene: NA; clone size: once; J gene: TRBJ1-5; V gene: TRBV4-2; CDR3 DNA: TGTGCCAGCAGCCAAGATCTCGGAGGAGCCCAGCCCCAGCATTTT; CDR3 protein: CASSQDLGGAQPQHF
CDR3 length: 17; D gene: TRBD1; clone size: NA; J gene: TRBJ1-1; V gene: TRBV4-2; CDR3 DNA: TGTGCCAGCAGCCAAATGGGACAGGGGGGATTGAACACTGAAGCTTTCTTT; CDR3 protein: CASSQMGQGGLNTEAFF
CDR3 length: 15; D gene: TRBD1; clone size: NA; J gene: TRBJ2-7; V gene: TRBV28; CDR3 DNA: TGTGCCAGCAGTTTGGTCGGACAGGGGAGCTACGAGCAGTACTTC; CDR3 protein: CASSLVGQGSYEQYF
CDR3 length: 16; D gene: TRBD1; clone size: NA; J gene: TRBJ1-2; V gene: TRBV11-2; CDR3 DNA: TGTGCCAGCAGCTTAGTAGGAAGGGGGCGCCCCTATGGCTACACCTTC; CDR3 protein: CASSLVGRGRPYGYTF
CDR3 length: 13; D gene: NA; clone size: many; J gene: TRBJ2-3; V gene: TRBV6-4; CDR3 DNA: TGTGCCAGCAGCGTAACGGTGACAGATACGCAGTATTTT; CDR3 protein: CASSVTVTDTQYF
CDR3 length: 18; D gene: NA; clone size: NA; J gene: TRBJ1-5; V gene: TRBV7-6; CDR3 DNA: TGTGCCAGCAGCTTAGGTAGGGGGGGACGGGATAGCAATCAGCCCCAGCATTTT; CDR3 protein: CASSLGRGGRDSNQPQHF
CDR3 length: 15; D gene: NA; clone size: NA; J gene: TRBJ2-7; V gene: TRBV6-5; CDR3 DNA: TGTGCCAGCAGTTACTCGATTACAGATCCCTACGAGCAGTACTTC; CDR3 protein: CASSYSITDPYEQYF
CDR3 length: 18; D gene: NA; clone size: once; J gene: TRBJ1-2; V gene: TRBV7-9; CDR3 DNA: TGTGCCAGCAGCTCCCCCCCCATGGGCAGGGCCCTAGGCTATGGCTACACCTTC; CDR3 protein: CASSSPPMGRALGYGYTF
CDR3 length: 14; D gene: NA; clone size: NA; J gene: TRBJ2-6; V gene: TRBV19; CDR3 DNA: TGTGCCAGTATTGAGAGGGCTGGGGCCAACGTCCTGACTTTC; CDR3 protein: CASIERAGANVLTF